This passage covers 24 T cell receptor beta chains from one sample sequenced in a study of blood T cell repertoires in COVID-19. Repertoires were generated with immunoSEQ multiplex PCR, while TCRdb's copy carries only in-frame clones and drops some. The sample has roughly 240,000 clones, more than 70% seen once. What was sequenced was PBMCs or T cells enriched from blood (not recorded which). The receptors derive from a woman between 50 and 59 years old who had recovered from COVID-19.

The chain carries TRBV18 and TRBJ1-3; the D gene is possibly TRBD1 (5 bases). CDR3 size: 16 residues. Germline values: CDR1 KGHSH, CDR2 LQKENI. Trimming shortened V by 3 bases and J by 4 bases, and 16 bases separated the two germline ends. The CDR3 region is CASSPTEALGGNTIYF. For the CDR3, the DNA is TGTGCCAGCTCACCGACAGAAGCGCTGGGCGGAAACACCATATATTTT.

The gene calls are TRBV19 and TRBJ2-2; the D is unclear. The CDR3 spans 13 residues. Germline CDR1 LNHDA, CDR2 SQIVND (reference sequence). Trimming stripped 4 bases from V and 5 bases from J, with 8 bases between. CDR3 sequence reads: CASSRAVTGELFF. The CDR3 DNA follows: TGTGCCAGTAGTAGGGCTGTTACCGGGGAGCTGTTTTTT. Combining the CDR3 with reference TRBV19 and TRBJ2-2 gives the whole variable domain DGGITQSPKYLFRKEGQNVTLSCEQNLNHDAMYWYRQDPGQGLRLIYYSQIVNDFQKGDIAEGYSVSREKKESFPLTVTSAQKNPTAFYLCASSRAVTGELFFGEGSRLTVL.

The gene calls are TRBV12-5 and TRBJ1-4; tentatively, D is TRBD1 (5 bases). CDR1 LGHNT and CDR2 FRNRAP come from the germline V gene. The V end was cut by 6 bases, the J end by 2 bases, with 13 bases between. The CDR3 totals 15 residues. CDR3 loop: CASGFPRATNEKLFF. CDR3 DNA sequence: TGTGCTAGTGGCTTCCCCAGGGCGACTAATGAAAAACTGTTTTTT. The variable domain in full, completed from reference TRBV12-5 and TRBJ1-4, reads DARVTQTPRHKVTEMGQEVTMRCQPILGHNTVFWYRQTMMQGLELLAYFRNRAPLDDSGMPKDRFSAEMPDATLATLKIQPSEPRDSAVYFCASGFPRATNEKLFFGSGTQLSVL.

J is TRBJ2-3 and V is TRBV5-1, with 11 bases matching TRBD2. Germline V lookup: CDR1 SGHRS, CDR2 YFSETQ. The CDR3 has 17 amino acids. V gave up 4 bases and J gave up 5 bases; unmatched junction bases: 12. This CDR3 reads CASSITSGGRAIDTQYF. The CDR3 DNA is TGCGCCAGCAGCATAACTAGCGGGGGCCGGGCCATAGATACGCAGTATTTT.

This chain connects TRBV19 to TRBJ1-3; 8 bases match TRBD1. The CDR3 is made up of 15 amino acids. CDR1 and CDR2 from the germline V gene are LNHDA and SQIVND (reference sequence). The ends lost 0 bases at V and 3 bases at J; junction bases unmatched: 1. CDR3 in amino acids: CASSIDRGHGNTIYF. The CDR3 DNA is TGTGCCAGTAGTATAGACAGGGGGCATGGAAACACCATATATTTT.

In its sample, this clone was seen a few times. The chain recombines TRBV19 with TRBJ1-4; D call uncertain. V lost 3 bases to trimming and J lost 0 bases, with 14 bases between them. The germline V gene encodes CDR1 LNHDA and CDR2 SQIVND (reference sequence). The CDR3 spans 17 residues. CDR3: CASSMGWNMATNEKLFF. The CDR3 DNA sequence: TGTGCCAGTAGTATGGGCTGGAATATGGCAACTAATGAAAAACTGTTTTTT.

The chain joins TRBV15 to TRBJ2-6; a possible D gene is TRBD1 (6 bases). Trimming took off 7 bases at V and 3 bases at J, with 10 bases between the two ends. CDR1 is LNHNV and CDR2 is YYDKDF in the germline V gene (reference sequence). This CDR3 is 14 amino acids long. The CDR3 nucleotides read TGTGCCACCACCTCAGGGGATGGGGCCAACGTCCTGACTTTC. This gives the protein CATTSGDGANVLTF.

The chain employs TRBV2 and TRBJ2-7; D is undetermined. There are 12 residues in the CDR3. In germline, CDR1 is SNHLY, CDR2 FYNNEI. Between the trimmed V and J ends, which lost 6 bases and 7 bases, there was a span of 13 bases. CDR3 sequence: CASSAPLAEQYF. The DNA of the CDR3 is TGTGCCAGCAGCGCCCCGTTGGCAGAGCAGTACTTC.

This rearrangement joins TRBV28 to TRBJ1-2, with 8 bases fitting TRBD1. V shed 1 base, J shed 7 bases, and the junction held 5 bases outside the gene matches. Germline V lookup: CDR1 MDHEN, CDR2 SYDVKM. There are 14 residues in the CDR3. Here the CDR3 reads CASSLSGGAGGYTF. The DNA of the CDR3 is TGTGCCAGCAGTTTATCAGGGGGCGCGGGTGGCTACACCTTC.

CDR3 in amino acids: CASSLKVDAQGNIQYF. The CDR3 DNA follows: TGTGCCAGCAGCTTAAAGGTGGACGCCCAGGGAAACATTCAGTACTTC. The gene calls are TRBV13 and TRBJ2-4, with D tentatively TRBD1 (5 bases). CDR1 is PRHDT, CDR2 FYEKMQ, per germline (reference sequence). V was clipped by 2 bases and J by 6 bases, with 17 bases between them. The CDR3 length is 16 residues.

Worth noting for this clone: One end of the junction fails to match germline, which may point to a read error. The chain combines TRBV7-9 with TRBJ1-2, with TRBD1 matching 9 bases. The CDR3 runs 15 residues. Germline CDR1 is SEHNR and CDR2 is FQNEAQ (reference sequence). CDR3 in amino acids: CASSVAGTGLYGYTF. In DNA form, the CDR3 reads TGTGCCAGCAGCGTAGCCGGGACAGGGCTCTATGGCTACACCTTC. Full variable domain (rest looked up from reference TRBV7-9 and TRBJ1-2): DTGVSQNPRHKITKRGQNVTFRCDPISEHNRLYWYRQTLGQGPEFLTYFQNEAQLEKSRLLSDRFSAERPKGSFSTLEIQRTEQGDSAMYLCASSVAGTGLYGYTFGSGTRLTVV.

This sequence joins TRBV24-1 and TRBJ2-1; 12 bases line up with TRBD2. There are 15 residues in the CDR3. Trimming at V came to 5 bases and at J to 3 bases, leaving 1 base not matched to a gene. From germline, CDR1 is KGHDR and CDR2 SFDVKD. CDR3 in amino acids: CATSGTSGIYNEQFF. The CDR3 region has the DNA TGTGCCACCAGTGGGACTAGCGGGATCTACAATGAGCAGTTCTTC.

The chain recombines TRBV19 with TRBJ1-4, with D tentatively TRBD1 (6 bases). The CDR3 is 14 residues long. Trimming removed 6 bases from V and 8 bases from J, with 16 bases in between. Germline CDR1 is LNHDA and CDR2 is SQIVND (reference sequence). The CDR3 region is CASRQPGHPEKLFF. The CDR3 region has the DNA TGTGCCAGTAGACAACCGGGACACCCAGAAAAACTGTTTTTT.

V gene TRBV5-1 combines with J gene TRBJ2-5, with 11 bases aligning to TRBD2. Per germline, CDR1 SGHRS and CDR2 YFSETQ. J lost 3 bases, V lost 0 bases, and 1 base had no gene match. This CDR3 comprises 15 residues. Here the CDR3 reads CASSLDSGREETQYF. CDR3 sequence (DNA): TGCGCCAGCAGCTTGGATAGCGGGAGGGAAGAGACCCAGTACTTC. The complete variable domain, with remaining parts taken from reference TRBV5-1 and TRBJ2-5, reads KAGVTQTPRYLIKTRGQQVTLSCSPISGHRSVSWYQQTPGQGLQFLFEYFSETQRNKGNFPGRFSGRQFSNSRSEMNVSTLELGDSALYLCASSLDSGREETQYFGPGTRLLVL.

The rearrangement uses TRBV7-3 and TRBJ2-2; TRBD2 aligns across 12 bases. CDR3 length equals 20 residues. V trimming: 4 bases; J trimming: 5 bases; junction bases outside the gene matches: 17. Germline V CDR1 and CDR2: SGHTA, FQGTGA. CDR3 DNA sequence: TGTGCCAGCAGCTATTCGGCCCGCAGACTAGCGGGAGTCGGTACCGGGGAGCTGTTTTTT. Amino acid sequence: CASSYSARRLAGVGTGELFF.

The rearrangement joins TRBV7-3 to TRBJ2-1, with 8 bases aligning to TRBD2. Germline V gives CDR1 SGHTA, CDR2 FQGTGA. Losses at the gene ends were 2 bases for V and 9 bases for J; bases not matched to a gene: 18. The CDR3 is 18 amino acids. This chain's CDR3 is CASSLAGSGAPVKFEQFF. Written as DNA, the CDR3 is TGTGCCAGCAGCTTAGCTGGTAGCGGGGCGCCTGTGAAGTTTGAGCAGTTCTTC.

V and J are TRBV2 and TRBJ1-2, with a tentative D call TRBD1 (5 bases). The CDR3 sequence is 14 residues long. Trimming removed 6 bases from V and 1 base from J, with 12 bases in between. Looked up from germline, CDR1 is SNHLY and CDR2 is FYNNEI. This CDR3 reads CASRSTAINYGYTF. The CDR3, as DNA: TGTGCCAGCAGGTCGACAGCGATTAACTATGGCTACACCTTC.

V usage is TRBV30 and J usage is TRBJ1-5; tentative D call: TRBD1 (5 bases). The CDR3 sequence is 13 residues long. The germline V gene has CDR1 GTSNPN and CDR2 SVGIG (reference sequence). V dropped 6 bases and J dropped 2 bases, with 11 bases sitting between them. CDR3 DNA sequence: TGTGCCTGCCAGGGAGGGGGCAATCAGCCCCAGCATTTT. It encodes CACQGGGNQPQHF.

This clone was counted once. The chain uses TRBV9 and TRBJ2-5; a possible D gene is TRBD1 (6 bases). The CDR3 covers 15 residues. In germline, CDR1 is SGDLS, CDR2 YYNGEE. Trimming pared 4 bases from V and 5 bases from J, leaving 18 bases between. CDR3 nucleotides: TGTGCCAGCAGCAAACAGGACAGTTTACGTGAGACCCAGTACTTC. Translating it yields CASSKQDSLRETQYF.

This chain uses TRBV7-3 with TRBJ2-3; maybe TRBD2 (5 bases). V was trimmed by 5 bases and J by 1 base, leaving 16 bases between them. In germline, CDR1 is SGHTA, CDR2 FQGTGA. The CDR3 covers 16 residues. In nucleotides, the CDR3 is TGTGCCAGCAGCGCCCAACTAGGAAGGGGCACAGATACGCAGTATTTT. Protein: CASSAQLGRGTDTQYF.

The chain uses TRBV5-1 and TRBJ1-4, with 12 bases lining up with TRBD1. Trimming removed 0 bases from V and 6 bases from J; junction bases left unmatched: 9. Germline CDR1 reads SGHRS; CDR2 reads YFSETQ. There are 18 residues in the CDR3. As DNA, the CDR3 is TGCGCCAGCAGCTTGGGACCGGGACAGGGGGCGTTATATGAAAAACTGTTTTTT. It is translated as CASSLGPGQGALYEKLFF.

CDR3 protein: CASSYVRGLAGASSYNEQFF. In DNA form, the CDR3 reads TGTGCCAGCAGTTACGTACGAGGACTAGCGGGGGCCAGCTCCTACAATGAGCAGTTCTTC. The V gene is TRBV6-2 or TRBV6-3, the J gene TRBJ2-1; TRBD2 aligns across 13 bases. Germline assignment: CDR1 MNHEY and CDR2 SVGEGT. Germline trimming cut 2 bases from V and 0 bases from J; bases unmatched to any gene: 10. The CDR3 consists of 20 residues.

The rearrangement links TRBV19 to TRBJ2-3; 9 bases line up with TRBD2. CDR3 length: 17 residues. Per the germline V gene, CDR1 is LNHDA and CDR2 is SQIVND (reference sequence). V shed 6 bases, J shed 5 bases, and the junction held 15 bases outside the gene matches. This chain's CDR3 is CASRKRWGGRAGDTQYF. CDR3 nucleotide sequence: TGTGCCAGTAGAAAAAGGTGGGGCGGGAGGGCAGGAGATACGCAGTATTTT.

This clone was found once. The chain has TRBV29-1 and TRBJ2-1, with 7 bases matching TRBD2. Germline CDR1 is SQVTM and CDR2 is ANQGSEA. The CDR3 runs 13 residues. The V gene end was trimmed by 5 bases and the J gene end by 2 bases; junction bases not matched to a gene: 3. CDR3 sequence (DNA): TGCAGCGTTCGACTAGCAACCTACAATGAGCAGTTCTTC. Its protein product is CSVRLATYNEQFF.